The TCR beta chain described here comes from a study of T-cell reconstitution after alpha-beta-depleted transplantation in children. Study results and caveats: Alpha-beta T cells about two months after transplant reportedly derived from several hundred expanded graft clones.

Germline CDR1 is SGHTA and CDR2 is FQGTGA. J gave up 6 bases and V 5 bases, and 9 bases lay outside the gene matches. This CDR3 spans 16 amino acids. TCRbeta library construction was performed incorporating unique molecular identifiers. TCRdb recomputed calls from the PCR reads with MiXCR, one row per CDR3 protein. Of 200,000 to 250,000 distinct CDR3 sequences in the sample, 7.5% to 9.5% were seen once. This clonotype was found many times. The antigen is unknown. The sequence came from a male patient aged 5 to 17 who had a stem cell transplant for acute lymphoblastic leukemia, so the T cells may come from the graft donor. The sequencing used PBMCs, mostly from graft donor cells, collected 180 days after TCRalphabeta/CD19-depleted stem cell transplant. The gene calls are TRBV7-3 and TRBJ2-2; 10 bases fit TRBD2. The CDR3 DNA follows: TGTGCCAGCAGCCTATCCGGAGGGACTAGCGCCGGGGAGCTGTTTTTT. Encoded protein: CASSLSGGTSAGELFF.